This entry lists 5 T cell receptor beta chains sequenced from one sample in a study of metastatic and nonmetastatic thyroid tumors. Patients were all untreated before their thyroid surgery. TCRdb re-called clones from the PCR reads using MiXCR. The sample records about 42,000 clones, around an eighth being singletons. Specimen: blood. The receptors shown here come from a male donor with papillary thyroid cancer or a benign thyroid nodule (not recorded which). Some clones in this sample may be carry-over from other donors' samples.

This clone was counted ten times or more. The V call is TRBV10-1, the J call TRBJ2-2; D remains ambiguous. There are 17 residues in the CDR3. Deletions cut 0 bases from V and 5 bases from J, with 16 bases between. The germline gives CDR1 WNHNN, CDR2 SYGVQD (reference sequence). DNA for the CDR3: TGCGCCAGCAGTGAGTCGTTCTGGGCCTTGGGGACCGGGGAGCTGTTTTTT. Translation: CASSESFWALGTGELFF.

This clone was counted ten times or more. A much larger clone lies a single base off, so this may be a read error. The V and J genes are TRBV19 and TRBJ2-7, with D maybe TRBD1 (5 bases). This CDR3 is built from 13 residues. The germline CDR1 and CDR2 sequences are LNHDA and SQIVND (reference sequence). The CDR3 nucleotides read TGTACCGGACAACTTTACAGCTCCTACGAGCAGTACTTC. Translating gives CTGQLYSSYEQYF.

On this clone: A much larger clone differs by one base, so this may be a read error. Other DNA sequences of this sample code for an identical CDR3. The CDR3 sequence: CASSQDEGIYGYTF. CDR3 nucleotides: TGCGCCAGCAGCCAAGACGAGGGTATCTATGGCTACACCTTC. V gene TRBV14 combines with J gene TRBJ1-2; D call uncertain. Germline CDR1 reads SGHDN; CDR2 reads FVKESK. CDR3 length: 14 residues.

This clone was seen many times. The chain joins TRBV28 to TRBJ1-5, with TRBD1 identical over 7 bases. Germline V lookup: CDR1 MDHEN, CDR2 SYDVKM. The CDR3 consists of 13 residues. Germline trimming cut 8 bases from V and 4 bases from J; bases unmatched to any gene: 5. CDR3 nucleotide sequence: TGTGCCAGCCACAGGGGTTCGAATCAGCCCCAGCATTTT. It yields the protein CASHRGSNQPQHF. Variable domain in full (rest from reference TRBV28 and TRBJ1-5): DVKVTQSSRYLVKRTGEKVFLECVQDMDHENMFWYRQDPGLGLRLIYFSYDVKMKEKGDIPEGYSVSREKKERFSLILESASTNQTSMYLCASHRGSNQPQHFGDGTRLSIL.

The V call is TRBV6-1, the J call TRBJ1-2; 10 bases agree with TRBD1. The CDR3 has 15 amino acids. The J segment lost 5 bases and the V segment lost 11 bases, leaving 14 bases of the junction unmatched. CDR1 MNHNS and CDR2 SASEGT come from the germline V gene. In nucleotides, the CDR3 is TGTGCCTCCCATAGTGGGACAGGGGTGATTTATGGCTACACCTTC. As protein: CASHSGTGVIYGYTF.